This record covers a single T cell receptor beta chain. Its target is unknown. V dropped 5 bases and J dropped 5; count of bases not matched to a gene: 8. The CDR3 length is 14 residues. Looked up from germline, CDR1 is LNHDA and CDR2 is SQIVND (reference sequence). From RNA transcripts, TCR beta CDR3 regions were amplified. TCR CDR3 underwent first-round RT-PCR with the HTBI primer set. TCRdb re-called the multiplex PCR reads through MiXCR, storing one row per CDR3 protein. The sample has 350,000 to 400,000 distinct CDR3 sequences, 15% seen once. The data stem from a study of T cells in Graves' hyperthyroidism and ophthalmopathy. Study results and limitations: Also found in blood were most expanded thyroid clonotypes above 0.001.

The specimen sequenced was blood. This chain joins TRBV19 and TRBJ2-5, with 7 bases identical to TRBD2. The TCR sequence derives from a woman aged 25-40 years with Graves' hyperthyroidism. The CDR3 DNA is TGTGCCAGTAGTTCTCTAGCGGACGGGGAGACCCAGTACTTC. Its translation: CASSSLADGETQYF.